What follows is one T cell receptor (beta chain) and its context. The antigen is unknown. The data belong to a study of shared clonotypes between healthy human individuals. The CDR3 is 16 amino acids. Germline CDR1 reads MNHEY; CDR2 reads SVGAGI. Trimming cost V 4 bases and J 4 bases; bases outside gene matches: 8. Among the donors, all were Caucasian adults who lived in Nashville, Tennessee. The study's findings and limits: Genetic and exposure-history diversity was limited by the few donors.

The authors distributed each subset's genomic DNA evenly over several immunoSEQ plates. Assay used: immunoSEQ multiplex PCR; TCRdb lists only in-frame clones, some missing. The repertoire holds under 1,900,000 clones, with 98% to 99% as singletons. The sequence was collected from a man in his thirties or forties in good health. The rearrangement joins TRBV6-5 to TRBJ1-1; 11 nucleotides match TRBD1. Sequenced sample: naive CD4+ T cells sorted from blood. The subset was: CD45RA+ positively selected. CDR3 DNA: TGTGCCAGCAGTTTTGGTCTCGGGACAGGGGGCACTGAAGCTTTCTTT. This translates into CASSFGLGTGGTEAFF.